This is a list of T cell receptor beta chains from one sample in a study of T cell responses to AZD1222 COVID-19 vaccine. Assay used: immunoSEQ multiplex PCR; TCRdb lists only in-frame clones, some missing. The sample records about 130,000 clones, 90% to 95% being singletons. The input for sequencing was peripheral blood, taken 28 days after the second AZD1222 dose. All receptors come from an adult who received the AZD1222 COVID-19 vaccine. Both conserved end residues are part of each CDR3. Each record gives: V gene, J gene, CDR3 protein.

TRBV2,TRBJ1-5,CASGRGLNQPQHF
TRBV11-3,TRBJ1-1,CASSLRQLNTEAFF
TRBV6-5,TRBJ1-6,CASRGQGRSPLHF
TRBV10-3,TRBJ2-5,CASRKGLARQETQYF
TRBV7-2,TRBJ1-2,CASSLLIPVPYGYTF
TRBV30,TRBJ1-3,CARDGGTFNTIYF
TRBV9,TRBJ2-2,CASSDAGLTPSTGELFF
TRBV7-2,TRBJ1-2,CASSLDPSGRKYGYTF
TRBV4-2,TRBJ2-2,CASSQDVWVAGDTGELFF
TRBV19,TRBJ1-6,CATRTEGYNSPLHF
TRBV11-2,TRBJ1-2,CASRPIAVPYGYTF
TRBV6-5,TRBJ1-2,CASSLGQGNYGYTF
TRBV7-6,TRBJ2-7,CASSLGGWGTGSSDEQYF
TRBV4-2,TRBJ1-2,CASSQDRFEGYGYTF
TRBV19,TRBJ1-5,CASSIGTGGFGQPQHF
TRBV11-2,TRBJ1-1,CASSGLSLHVAFF
TRBV29-1,TRBJ1-5,CSVAQTGDGNQPQHF
TRBV15,TRBJ2-5,CATSRSRVGTEKETQYF
TRBV6-5,TRBJ2-7,CASRLSGPLSYEQYF
TRBV19,TRBJ2-3,CASSIGFKDTQYF
TRBV7-2,TRBJ1-1,CASSLRVQPPIEEAFF
TRBV12-3/TRBV12-4,TRBJ1-1,CASSLTPAEAFF
TRBV19,TRBJ1-5,CASSITPGRVNQPQHF
TRBV5-1,TRBJ1-6,CASSFQGPDNSPLHF
TRBV18,TRBJ2-2,CATTTRPRTGELFF
TRBV27,TRBJ1-2,CASSLSGLGRDYGYTF
TRBV14,TRBJ2-7,CATEEPGHLVYEQYF
TRBV7-2,TRBJ1-1,CASSLMAADEAFF
TRBV6-5,TRBJ1-1,CASSSPGMNTEAFF
TRBV6-1,TRBJ2-1,CASSELRNEQFF
TRBV5-6,TRBJ1-6,CASSLVRDRNSPLHF
TRBV3-1/TRBV3-2,TRBJ1-1,CASSPWDRNTEAFF
TRBV19,TRBJ1-5,CASSGGSYRAGEPQHF
TRBV12-3/TRBV12-4,TRBJ1-5,CASSFRTNQPQHF
TRBV14,TRBJ2-7,CASSQVGGAEQYF